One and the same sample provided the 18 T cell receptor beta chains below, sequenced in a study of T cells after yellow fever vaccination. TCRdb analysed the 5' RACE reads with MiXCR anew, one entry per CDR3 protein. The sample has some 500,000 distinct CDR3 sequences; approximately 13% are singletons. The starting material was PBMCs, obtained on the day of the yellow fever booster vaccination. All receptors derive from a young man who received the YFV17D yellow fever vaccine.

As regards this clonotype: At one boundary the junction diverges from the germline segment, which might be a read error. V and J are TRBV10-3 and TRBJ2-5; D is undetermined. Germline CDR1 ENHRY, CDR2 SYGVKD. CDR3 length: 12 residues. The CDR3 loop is CAISESATAVDF. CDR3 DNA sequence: TGTGCCATCAGTGAGTCCGCAACTGCCGTGGACTTC.

DNA of the CDR3: TGTGCCTGGAGTGTCTCCTTTACCGGGGAGCTGTTTTTT. Its protein is CAWSVSFTGELFF. The chain employs TRBV30 and TRBJ2-2; D gene ambiguous. CDR1 GTSNPN and CDR2 SVGIG come from the germline V gene (reference sequence). Trimming shortened V by 0 bases and J by 5 bases, and 7 bases separated the two germline ends. This CDR3 has 13 residues.

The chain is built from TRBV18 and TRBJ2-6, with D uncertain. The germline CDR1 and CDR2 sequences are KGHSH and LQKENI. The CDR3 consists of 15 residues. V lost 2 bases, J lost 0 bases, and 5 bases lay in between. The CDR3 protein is CASSPIDSGANVLTF. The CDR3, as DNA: TGTGCCAGCTCACCAATCGACTCTGGGGCCAACGTCCTGACTTTC. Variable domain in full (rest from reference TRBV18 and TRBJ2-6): NAGVMQNPRHLVRRRGQEARLRCSPMKGHSHVYWYRQLPEEGLKFMVYLQKENIIDESGMPKERFSAEFPKEGPSILRIQQVVRGDSAAYFCASSPIDSGANVLTFGAGSRLTVL.

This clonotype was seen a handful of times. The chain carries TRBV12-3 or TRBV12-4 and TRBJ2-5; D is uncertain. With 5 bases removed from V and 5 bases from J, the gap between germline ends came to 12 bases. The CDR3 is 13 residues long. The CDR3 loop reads CASSKAGRETQYF. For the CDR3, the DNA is TGTGCCAGCAGTAAGGCCGGCAGGGAGACCCAGTACTTC.

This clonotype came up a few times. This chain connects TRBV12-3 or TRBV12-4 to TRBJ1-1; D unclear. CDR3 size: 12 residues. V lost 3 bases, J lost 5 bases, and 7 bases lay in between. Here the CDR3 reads CASSFQTTEAFF. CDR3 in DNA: TGTGCCAGCAGTTTTCAAACGACTGAAGCTTTCTTT.

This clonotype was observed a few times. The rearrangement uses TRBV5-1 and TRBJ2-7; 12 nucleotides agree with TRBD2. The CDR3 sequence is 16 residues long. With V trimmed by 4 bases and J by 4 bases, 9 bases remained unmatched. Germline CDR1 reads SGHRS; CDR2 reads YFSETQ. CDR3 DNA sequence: TGCGCCAGCAGCCAAATGGAAGGGACTAGCGGGTACGAGCAGTACTTC. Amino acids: CASSQMEGTSGYEQYF. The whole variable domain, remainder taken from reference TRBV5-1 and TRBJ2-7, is KAGVTQTPRYLIKTRGQQVTLSCSPISGHRSVSWYQQTPGQGLQFLFEYFSETQRNKGNFPGRFSGRQFSNSRSEMNVSTLELGDSALYLCASSQMEGTSGYEQYFGPGTRLTVT.

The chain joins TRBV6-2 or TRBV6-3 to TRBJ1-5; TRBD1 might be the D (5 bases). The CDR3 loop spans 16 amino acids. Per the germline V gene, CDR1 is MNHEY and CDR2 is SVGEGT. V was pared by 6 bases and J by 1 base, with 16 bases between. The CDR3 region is CASRDGGVASNQPQHF. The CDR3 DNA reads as TGTGCCAGCAGAGACGGGGGAGTCGCGAGCAATCAGCCCCAGCATTTT.

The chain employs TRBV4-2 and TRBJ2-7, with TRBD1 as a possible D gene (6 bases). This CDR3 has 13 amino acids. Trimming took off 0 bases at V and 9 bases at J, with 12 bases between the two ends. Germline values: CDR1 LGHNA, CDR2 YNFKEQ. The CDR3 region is CASSQEQGMVQYF. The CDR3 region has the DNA TGTGCCAGCAGCCAAGAACAGGGCATGGTGCAGTACTTC.

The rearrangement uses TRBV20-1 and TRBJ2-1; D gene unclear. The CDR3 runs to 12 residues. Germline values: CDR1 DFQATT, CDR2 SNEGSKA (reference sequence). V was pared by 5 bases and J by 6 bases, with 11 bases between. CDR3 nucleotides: TGCAGTGCTCGGTTTTTAGGCAATGAGCAGTTCTTC. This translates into CSARFLGNEQFF.

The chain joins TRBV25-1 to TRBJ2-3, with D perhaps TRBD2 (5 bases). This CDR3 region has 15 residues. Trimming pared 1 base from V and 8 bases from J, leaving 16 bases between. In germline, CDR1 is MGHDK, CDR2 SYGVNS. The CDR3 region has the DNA TGTGCCAGCAGTGAATTGGAGGTAATCGGAGGTACGCAGTATTTT. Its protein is CASSELEVIGGTQYF.

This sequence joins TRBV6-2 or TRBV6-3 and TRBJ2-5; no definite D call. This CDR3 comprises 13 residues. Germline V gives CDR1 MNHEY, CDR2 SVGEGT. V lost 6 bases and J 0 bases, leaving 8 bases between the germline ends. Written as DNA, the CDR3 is TGTGCCAGCAGATTCATGTACCAAGAGACCCAGTACTTC. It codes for CASRFMYQETQYF.

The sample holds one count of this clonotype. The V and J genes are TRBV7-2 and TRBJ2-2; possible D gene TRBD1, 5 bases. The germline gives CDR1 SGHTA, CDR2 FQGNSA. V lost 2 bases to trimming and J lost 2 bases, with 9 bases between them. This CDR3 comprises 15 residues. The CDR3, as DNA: TGTGCCAGCAGCTTATTTAGGGGTAACACCGGGGAGCTGTTTTTT. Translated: CASSLFRGNTGELFF. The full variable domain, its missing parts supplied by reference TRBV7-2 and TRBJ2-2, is GAGVSQSPSNKVTEKGKDVELRCDPISGHTALYWYRQSLGQGLEFLIYFQGNSAPDKSGLPSDRFSAERTGGSVSTLTIQRTQQEDSAVYLCASSLFRGNTGELFFGEGSRLTVL.

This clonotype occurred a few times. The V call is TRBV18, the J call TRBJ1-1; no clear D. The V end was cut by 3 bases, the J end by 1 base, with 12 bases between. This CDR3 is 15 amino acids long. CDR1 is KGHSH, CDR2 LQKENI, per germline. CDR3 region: CASSPVEGKNTEAFF. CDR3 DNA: TGTGCCAGCTCACCGGTCGAGGGAAAGAACACTGAAGCTTTCTTT.

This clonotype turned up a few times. The CDR3 reads CASSQRLPGAGELFF. The CDR3, as DNA: TGCGCCAGCAGTCAAAGGCTTCCTGGGGCCGGGGAGCTGTTTTTT. The V gene is TRBV23-1, the J gene TRBJ2-2; the D is unclear. TRBV23-1 is labeled an ORF, and its function is uncertain. The V end lost 2 bases, the J end lost 6 bases, and 13 bases lay between the germline ends. The CDR3 length is 15 residues.

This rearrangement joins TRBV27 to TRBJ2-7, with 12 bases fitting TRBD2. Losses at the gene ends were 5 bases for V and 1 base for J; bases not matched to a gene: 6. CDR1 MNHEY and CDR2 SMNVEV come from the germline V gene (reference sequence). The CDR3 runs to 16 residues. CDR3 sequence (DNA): TGTGCCAGCAGTAAAAGAGGGACTAGCGGGTCCTACGAGCAGTACTTC. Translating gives CASSKRGTSGSYEQYF.

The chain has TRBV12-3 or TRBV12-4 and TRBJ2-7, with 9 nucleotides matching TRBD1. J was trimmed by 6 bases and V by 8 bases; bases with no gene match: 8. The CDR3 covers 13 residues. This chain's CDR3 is CASQRTGELEQYF. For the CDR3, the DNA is TGTGCCAGCCAACGGACAGGGGAACTCGAGCAGTACTTC.

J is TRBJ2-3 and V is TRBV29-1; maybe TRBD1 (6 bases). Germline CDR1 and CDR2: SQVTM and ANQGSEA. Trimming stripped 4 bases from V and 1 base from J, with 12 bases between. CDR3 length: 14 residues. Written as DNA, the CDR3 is TGCAGCGTTGTAGTCAGGGGTGGCACAGATACGCAGTATTTT. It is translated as CSVVVRGGTDTQYF.

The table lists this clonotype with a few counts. The CDR3 here is CSASGRVDEQYF. Here the CDR3 DNA reads TGCAGTGCTAGTGGCAGGGTCGACGAGCAGTACTTC. The rearrangement joins TRBV20-1 to TRBJ2-7; the D gene is possibly TRBD1 (5 bases). The CDR3 runs 12 residues. Germline V gene sequence: CDR1 DFQATT, CDR2 SNEGSKA (reference sequence). With 3 bases removed from V and 5 bases from J, the gap between germline ends came to 11 bases.